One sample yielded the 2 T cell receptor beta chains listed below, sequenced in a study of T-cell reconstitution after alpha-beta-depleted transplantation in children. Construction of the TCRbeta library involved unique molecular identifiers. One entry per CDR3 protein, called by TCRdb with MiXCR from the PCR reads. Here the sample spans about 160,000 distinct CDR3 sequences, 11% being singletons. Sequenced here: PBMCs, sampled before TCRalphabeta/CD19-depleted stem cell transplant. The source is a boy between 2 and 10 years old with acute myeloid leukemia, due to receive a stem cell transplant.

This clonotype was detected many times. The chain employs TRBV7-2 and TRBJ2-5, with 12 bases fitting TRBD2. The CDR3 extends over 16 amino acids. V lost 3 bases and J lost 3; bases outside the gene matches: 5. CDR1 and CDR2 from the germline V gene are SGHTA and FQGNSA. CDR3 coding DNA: TGTGCCAGCAGCTTTTGGCTAGCGGGGGGGAAAGAGACCCAGTACTTC. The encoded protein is CASSFWLAGGKETQYF.

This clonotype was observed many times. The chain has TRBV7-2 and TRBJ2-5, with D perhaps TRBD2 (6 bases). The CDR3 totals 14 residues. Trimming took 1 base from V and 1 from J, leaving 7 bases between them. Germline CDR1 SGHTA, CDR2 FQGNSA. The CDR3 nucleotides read TGTGCCAGCAGCTTAGGCGGGGCCCAAGAGACCCAGTACTTC. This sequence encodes CASSLGGAQETQYF.